A selection of T cell receptor beta chains follows, all from one sample in a study of blood T cells in healthy people across ages. TCRdb called the 5' RACE reads again in MiXCR, with one record for every CDR3 protein. Of about 1.4 million distinct CDR3 sequences in the sample, 55% to 75% were seen once. Sequencing used blood. These receptors were collected from a man younger than 35 in good health. Both conserved end residues are part of each CDR3. The D gene is left open where the match is weak. Not every row has a clone size; where given, it reads once, few, many or a size class.

v_gene	abundance	d_gene	j_gene	CDR3aa	CDR3nt
TRBV7-2	NA	TRBD1	TRBJ2-3	CASSLVWQGAGDTQYF	TGTGCCAGCAGCTTAGTTTGGCAGGGGGCAGGAGATACGCAGTATTTT
TRBV20-1	few	NA	TRBJ2-7	CSARQGTSYEQYF	TGCAGTGCTAGACAGGGAACTTCCTACGAGCAGTACTTC
TRBV12-3/TRBV12-4	few	TRBD1	TRBJ2-2	CASSFRTGGVTGELFF	TGTGCCAGCAGTTTTCGGACAGGGGGCGTTACCGGGGAGCTGTTTTTT
TRBV4-2	NA	NA	TRBJ2-5	CASSQGGHLQDETQYF	TGTGCCAGCAGCCAAGGGGGACACCTCCAAGACGAGACCCAGTACTTC
TRBV6-5	NA	NA	TRBJ1-5	CASREGNYNQPQHF	TGTGCCAGCAGAGAGGGTAACTATAATCAGCCCCAGCATTTT
TRBV20-1	NA	NA	TRBJ2-5	CSARAWGSFNEQYF	TGCAGTGCTAGGGCGTGGGGTAGCTTCAATGAGCAGTACTTC
TRBV29-1	NA	NA	TRBJ2-3	CGVKGEVTDTQYF	TGCGGCGTTAAAGGCGAAGTAACAGATACGCAGTATTTT
TRBV4-2	NA	NA	TRBJ2-7	CASSQVAGTPSYEQYF	TGTGCCAGCAGCCAAGTAGCCGGGACACCCTCCTACGAGCAGTACTTC
TRBV7-9	NA	NA	TRBJ1-5	CASSTGHISNQPQHF	TGTGCCAGCAGCACCGGACACATTAGCAATCAGCCCCAGCATTTT
TRBV20-1	NA	TRBD1	TRBJ1-4	CSASGQGPNEKLFF	TGCAGTGCTAGTGGACAGGGTCCTAATGAAAAACTGTTTTTT
TRBV12-3/TRBV12-4	NA	NA	TRBJ1-2	CASSFGAGLANYGYTF	TGTGCCAGCAGTTTTGGGGCAGGGCTTGCTAACTATGGCTACACCTTC
TRBV10-3	NA	NA	TRBJ1-1	CAISGQKASGTEAFF	TGTGCCATCAGTGGGCAGAAGGCCTCGGGGACTGAAGCTTTCTTT
TRBV10-3	few	NA	TRBJ2-1	CAISELPPSESSYNEQFF	TGTGCCATCAGTGAGTTGCCCCCGAGCGAGAGCTCCTACAATGAGCAGTTCTTC
TRBV20-1	NA	TRBD2	TRBJ2-7	CSARNLAGGNYEQYF	TGCAGTGCCCGCAACCTAGCGGGGGGCAACTACGAGCAGTACTTC
TRBV29-1	few	TRBD1	TRBJ2-7	CSVGRTGSYEQYF	TGCAGCGTTGGAAGGACAGGATCCTACGAGCAGTACTTC
TRBV10-3	once	NA	TRBJ2-7	CAISEDNWYEQYF	TGTGCCATCAGTGAAGACAATTGGTACGAGCAGTACTTC
TRBV2	NA	NA	TRBJ2-1	CASRRTHYPTGEQFF	TGTGCCAGCCGCCGGACTCACTACCCCACAGGGGAGCAGTTCTTC
TRBV12-3/TRBV12-4	NA	TRBD1	TRBJ1-2	CASTHWDRGRYGYTF	TGTGCCAGCACCCACTGGGACAGGGGGCGATATGGCTACACCTTC
TRBV7-8	NA	NA	TRBJ2-1	CASRAGRGSSYEQFF	TGTGCCAGCAGAGCTGGGAGGGGGTCATCCTATGAGCAGTTCTTC
TRBV29-1	NA	TRBD1	TRBJ1-5	CSAGQGAQPQHF	TGCAGCGCGGGACAGGGGGCCCAGCCCCAGCATTTT
TRBV7-9	once	NA	TRBJ1-2	CASSLALEDGYTF	TGTGCCAGCAGCTTAGCCCTGGAGGATGGCTACACCTTC
TRBV10-3	few	NA	TRBJ2-7	CAISESRLPYEQYF	TGTGCCATCAGTGAGTCAAGGTTGCCATACGAGCAGTACTTC
TRBV10-3	NA	TRBD1	TRBJ2-7	CAIGLRDRGSYEQYF	TGTGCCATCGGTCTCCGGGACAGGGGTTCCTACGAGCAGTACTTC
TRBV4-2	once	NA	TRBJ2-1	CASSQRPNRNNEQFF	TGTGCCAGCAGCCAAAGACCGAACCGAAACAATGAGCAGTTCTTC
TRBV29-1	NA	NA	TRBJ1-1	CSVGGGFGNMNTEAFF	TGCAGCGTTGGAGGAGGGTTTGGAAACATGAACACTGAAGCTTTCTTT
TRBV20-1	NA	NA	TRBJ2-3	CSARGSVDFTDTQYF	TGCAGTGCTAGAGGTAGCGTTGACTTCACAGATACGCAGTATTTT
TRBV6-1	NA	NA	TRBJ2-5	CSSATSRGRGGGGSLGETQYF	TGTTCCAGCGCCACCAGCAGGGGGAGAGGAGGGGGTGGATCTTTGGGTGAGACCCAGTACTTC
TRBV7-6	NA	TRBD2	TRBJ2-5	CASSLGTSGVQETQYF	TGTGCCAGCAGCCTTGGGACTAGCGGGGTTCAAGAGACCCAGTACTTC